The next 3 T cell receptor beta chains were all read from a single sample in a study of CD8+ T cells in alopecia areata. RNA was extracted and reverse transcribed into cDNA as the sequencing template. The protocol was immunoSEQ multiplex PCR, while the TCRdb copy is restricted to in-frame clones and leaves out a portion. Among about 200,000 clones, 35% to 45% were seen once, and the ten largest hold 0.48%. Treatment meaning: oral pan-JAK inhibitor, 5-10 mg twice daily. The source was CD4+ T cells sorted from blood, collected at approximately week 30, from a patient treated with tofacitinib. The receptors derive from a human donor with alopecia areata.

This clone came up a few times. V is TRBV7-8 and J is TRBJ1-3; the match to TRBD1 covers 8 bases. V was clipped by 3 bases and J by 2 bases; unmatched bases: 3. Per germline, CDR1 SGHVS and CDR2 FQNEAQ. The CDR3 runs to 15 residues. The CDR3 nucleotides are TGTGCCAGCAGCTTTTACAGGGGGACTGGAAACACCATATATTTT. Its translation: CASSFYRGTGNTIYF.

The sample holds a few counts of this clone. As DNA, the CDR3 is TGCGCCAGCAGCTCGCCGACACAGGGTTTTGCGCAGTACTTC. It codes for CASSSPTQGFAQYF. The chain carries TRBV5-1 and TRBJ2-7; tentative D call: TRBD1 (6 bases). Trimming took off 3 bases at V and 9 bases at J, with 19 bases between the two ends. CDR3 length equals 14 residues. The germline gives CDR1 SGHRS, CDR2 YFSETQ. The full variable domain, in which reference TRBV5-1 and TRBJ2-7 provide the parts outside the CDR3, is KAGVTQTPRYLIKTRGQQVTLSCSPISGHRSVSWYQQTPGQGLQFLFEYFSETQRNKGNFPGRFSGRQFSNSRSEMNVSTLELGDSALYLCASSSPTQGFAQYFGPGTRLTVT.

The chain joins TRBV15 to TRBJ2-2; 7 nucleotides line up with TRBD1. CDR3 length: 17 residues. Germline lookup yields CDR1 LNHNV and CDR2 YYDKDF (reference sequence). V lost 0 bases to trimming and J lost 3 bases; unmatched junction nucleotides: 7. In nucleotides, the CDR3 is TGTGCCACCAGCAGAGATGACAGGGTCGGGGACACCGGGGAGCTGTTTTTT. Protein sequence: CATSRDDRVGDTGELFF.